This T cell receptor beta chain was found in a study of shared clonotypes between healthy human individuals. Study information: A few men and a couple of women, aged 18 to 49, were donors.

Broader study findings: Sorted-subset sequencing, rarefaction showed, was incomplete despite large depth. Clonotype sharing among donors was thought likely to change with sequencing depth.

Germline V gives CDR1 MDHEN, CDR2 SYDVKM. V was clipped by 7 bases and J by 5 bases; unmatched bases: 18. The CDR3 extends over 18 amino acids. TCRdb's copy holds only in-frame clones and misses some; the assay was immunoSEQ multiplex PCR. The data show just over 2,000,000 clones, about 94% seen once. As concerns this clone: Its antigen is still unknown.

Only CD45RO-negative cells positively selected for CCR7 counted as naive CD8 cells, so terminally differentiated effector memory CD45RA+ cells were excluded. V is TRBV28 and J is TRBJ1-5; 9 nucleotides agree with TRBD1. Sequenced: naive CD8+ T cells sorted from blood. The receptor comes from a man aged 18 to 29 in good health. The CDR3 loop is CASTFPLSGTGSDQPQHF. The CDR3 DNA reads TGTGCCAGCACCTTTCCCCTCTCCGGGACAGGGAGCGATCAGCCCCAGCATTTT.